The clone carrying this T cell receptor (beta chain) was found many times. Antigen unknown. This sample was taken from a study of T cells in Graves' hyperthyroidism and ophthalmopathy. On the study more broadly: Specimen type is peripheral blood, collected at initial diagnosis prior to any treatment.

Broader study findings: Also found in blood were most expanded thyroid clonotypes above 0.001.

Regions amplified from RNA transcripts were the TCR beta CDR3 regions. The HTBI primer set drove a first-round RT-PCR of the TCR CDR3. Via MiXCR, TCRdb re-called the multiplex PCR reads, giving one row per CDR3 protein. The sample has roughly 550,000 distinct CDR3 sequences; about 16% are singletons. The diagnoses drew upon clinical symptoms, serum thyroxine and TRAb, thyroid ultrasound and orbital computed tomography. The sequenced sample consisted of blood. The origin of this receptor is a woman aged 25 to 39 with Graves' ophthalmopathy.

The CDR3: CASTSGGPMNTQYF. The CDR3 bases are TGTGCCAGCACCAGTGGGGGACCCATGAATACGCAGTATTTT. This sequence joins TRBV28 and TRBJ2-3, with D perhaps assigned TRBD1 or TRBD2 (5 bases each). Deletions cut 7 bases from V and 7 bases from J, with 18 bases between. The CDR3 totals 14 residues. From germline, CDR1 is MDHEN and CDR2 SYDVKM.